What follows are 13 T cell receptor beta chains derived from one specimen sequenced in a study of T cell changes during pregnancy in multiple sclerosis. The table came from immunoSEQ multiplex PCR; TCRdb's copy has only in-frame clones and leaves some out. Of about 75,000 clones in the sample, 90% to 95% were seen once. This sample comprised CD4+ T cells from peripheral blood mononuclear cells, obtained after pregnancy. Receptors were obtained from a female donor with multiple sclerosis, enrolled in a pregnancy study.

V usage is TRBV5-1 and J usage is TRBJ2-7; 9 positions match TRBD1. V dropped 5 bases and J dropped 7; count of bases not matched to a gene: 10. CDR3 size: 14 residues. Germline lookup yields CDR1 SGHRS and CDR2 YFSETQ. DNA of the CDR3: TGCGCCAGCAGATCCGGGACAGGGAGGTCGGAGCAGTACTTC. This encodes CASRSGTGRSEQYF.

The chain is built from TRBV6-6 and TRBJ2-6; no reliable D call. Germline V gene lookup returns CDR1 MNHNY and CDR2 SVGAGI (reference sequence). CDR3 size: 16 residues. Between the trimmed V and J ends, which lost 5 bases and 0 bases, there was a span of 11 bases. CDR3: CASSPTSPSGANVLTF. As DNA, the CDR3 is TGTGCCAGCAGTCCCACTTCCCCCTCTGGGGCCAACGTCCTGACTTTC.

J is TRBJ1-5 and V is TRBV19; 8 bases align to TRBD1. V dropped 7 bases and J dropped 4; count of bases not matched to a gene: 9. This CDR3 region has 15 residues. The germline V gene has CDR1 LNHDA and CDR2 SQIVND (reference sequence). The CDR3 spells CASNSQGARNQPQHF. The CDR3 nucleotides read TGTGCCAGTAATTCTCAGGGGGCGCGGAATCAGCCCCAGCATTTT. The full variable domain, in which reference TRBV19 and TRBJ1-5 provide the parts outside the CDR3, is DGGITQSPKYLFRKEGQNVTLSCEQNLNHDAMYWYRQDPGQGLRLIYYSQIVNDFQKGDIAEGYSVSREKKESFPLTVTSAQKNPTAFYLCASNSQGARNQPQHFGDGTRLSIL.

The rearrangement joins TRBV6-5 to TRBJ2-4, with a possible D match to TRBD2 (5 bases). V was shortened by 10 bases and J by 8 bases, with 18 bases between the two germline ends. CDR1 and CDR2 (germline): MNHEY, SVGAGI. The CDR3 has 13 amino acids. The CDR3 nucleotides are TGTGCCACCGCTAGCAGCCAGTTCTACATTCAGTACTTC. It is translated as CATASSQFYIQYF.

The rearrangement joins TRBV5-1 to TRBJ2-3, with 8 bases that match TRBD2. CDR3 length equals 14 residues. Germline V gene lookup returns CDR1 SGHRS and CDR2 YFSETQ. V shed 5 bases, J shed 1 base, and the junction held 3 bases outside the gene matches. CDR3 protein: CASRREAGTDTQYF. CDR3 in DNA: TGCGCCAGCAGGCGGGAGGCCGGCACAGATACGCAGTATTTT.

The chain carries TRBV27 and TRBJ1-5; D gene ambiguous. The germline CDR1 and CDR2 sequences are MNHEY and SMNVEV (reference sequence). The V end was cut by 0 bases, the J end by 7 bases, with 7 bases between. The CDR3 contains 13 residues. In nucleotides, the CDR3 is TGTGCCAGCAGTTTATCGTCAGAACAGCCCCAGCATTTT. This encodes CASSLSSEQPQHF.

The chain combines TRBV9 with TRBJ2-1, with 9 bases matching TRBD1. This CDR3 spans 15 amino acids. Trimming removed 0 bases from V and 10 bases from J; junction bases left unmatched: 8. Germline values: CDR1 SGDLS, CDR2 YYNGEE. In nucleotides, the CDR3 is TGTGCCAGCAGCGTAGCTCCGGGACAGGGAAGCGAGCAGTTCTTC. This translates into CASSVAPGQGSEQFF.

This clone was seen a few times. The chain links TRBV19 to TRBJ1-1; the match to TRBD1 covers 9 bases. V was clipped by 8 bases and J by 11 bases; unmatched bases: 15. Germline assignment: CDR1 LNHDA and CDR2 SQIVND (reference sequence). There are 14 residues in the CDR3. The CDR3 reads CASRPGQGAIEAFF. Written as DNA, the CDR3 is TGTGCCAGTCGGCCGGGACAGGGTGCGATTGAGGCTTTCTTT.

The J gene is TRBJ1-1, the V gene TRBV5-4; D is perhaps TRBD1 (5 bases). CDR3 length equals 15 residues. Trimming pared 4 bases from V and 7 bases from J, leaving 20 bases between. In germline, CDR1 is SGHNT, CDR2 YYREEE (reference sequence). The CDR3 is CASSPRGAGRLEAFF. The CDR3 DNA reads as TGTGCCAGCAGCCCGCGGGGCGCAGGTCGCCTTGAAGCTTTCTTT.

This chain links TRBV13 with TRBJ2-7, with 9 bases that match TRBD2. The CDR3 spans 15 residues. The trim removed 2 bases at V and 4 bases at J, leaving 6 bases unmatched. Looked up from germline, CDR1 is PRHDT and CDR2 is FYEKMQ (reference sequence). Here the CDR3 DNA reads TGTGCCAGCAGCTTATGGGGGGGACTAGCTTACGAGCAGTACTTC. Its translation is CASSLWGGLAYEQYF.

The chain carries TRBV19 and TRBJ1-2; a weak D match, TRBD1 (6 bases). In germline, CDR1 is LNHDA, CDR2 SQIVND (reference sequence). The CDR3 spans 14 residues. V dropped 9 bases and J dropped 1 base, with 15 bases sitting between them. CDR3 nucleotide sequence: TGTGCCAGCTCCAGACAGGTTTTTAACTATGGCTACACCTTC. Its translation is CASSRQVFNYGYTF. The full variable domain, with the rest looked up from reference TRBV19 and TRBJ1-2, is DGGITQSPKYLFRKEGQNVTLSCEQNLNHDAMYWYRQDPGQGLRLIYYSQIVNDFQKGDIAEGYSVSREKKESFPLTVTSAQKNPTAFYLCASSRQVFNYGYTFGSGTRLTVV.

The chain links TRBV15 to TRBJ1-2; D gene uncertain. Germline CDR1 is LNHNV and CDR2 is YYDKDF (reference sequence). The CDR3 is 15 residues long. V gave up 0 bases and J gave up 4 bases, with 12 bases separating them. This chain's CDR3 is CATSRDPGLTYGYTF. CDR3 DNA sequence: TGTGCCACCAGCAGAGATCCCGGGTTAACCTATGGCTACACCTTC.

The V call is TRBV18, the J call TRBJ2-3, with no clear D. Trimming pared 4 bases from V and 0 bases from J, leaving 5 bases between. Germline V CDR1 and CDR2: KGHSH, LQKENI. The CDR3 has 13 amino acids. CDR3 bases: TGTGCCAGCTCACGAGCTAGCACAGATACGCAGTATTTT. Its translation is CASSRASTDTQYF.